Below, 20 T cell receptor beta chains from the same sample are listed, as sequenced in a study of molecular identifiers for immune sequencing clone quantification. TCRdb ran MiXCR on the PCR reads and lists one entry per CDR3 protein. This table has around 100,000 distinct CDR3 sequences, 30% to 35% appearing once. Sequenced: naive CD8+ T cells from blood, with Jurkat cell RNA spiked in. Specified subset: FACS-sorted CD8+CD4-CCR7+CD45RA+ naive T cells. These receptors were taken from a human donor in good health. Some libraries in this study had Jurkat cell RNA spiked in.

Regarding this clonotype: A read error may be the cause here, since a much bigger clone is one base away. V is TRBV29-1 and J is TRBJ2-3, with TRBD2 matching 7 bases. The CDR3 runs to 15 residues. Germline CDR1 and CDR2: SQVTM and ANQGSEA. Trimming cost V 4 bases and J 4 bases; bases outside gene matches: 11. CDR3 loop: CSVGSLAAWADTQYF. The CDR3 DNA is TGCAGCGTTGGCTCCCTAGCGGCCTGGGCAGATACGCAGTATTTT.

The rearrangement joins TRBV6-6 to TRBJ2-1; 10 bases are a match to TRBD2. Germline V gives CDR1 MNHNY, CDR2 SVGAGI (reference sequence). After removal of 6 bases from V and 14 bases from J, the junction contained 13 bases not matched to a gene. The CDR3 covers 14 residues. DNA of the CDR3: TGTGCCAGCAGGCCCCTTCTAGCGGGAGAACTCGAGTTCTTC. Its protein is CASRPLLAGELEFF.

A remark on this clonotype: The germline gene is not matched at one end of the junction; a read error may be the cause. The genes are TRBV28 and TRBJ1-5, with unresolved D. The V gene's germline CDR1 is MDHEN and CDR2 SYDVKM. The CDR3 length is 13 residues. CDR3 residues: CASSFGPNQPLHF. Written as DNA, the CDR3 is TGTGCCAGCAGTTTCGGCCCCAATCAGCCCCTGCATTTT.

This clonotype turned up a few times. This chain uses TRBV28 with TRBJ2-2, with D hard to call. Trimming shortened V by 3 bases and J by 0 bases, and 14 bases separated the two germline ends. CDR3 length: 17 residues. CDR1 and CDR2 from the germline V gene are MDHEN and SYDVKM. The CDR3 bases are TGTGCCAGCAGTTTGGGGTTTGGGGTCTCGAACACCGGGGAGCTGTTTTTT. Translation gives CASSLGFGVSNTGELFF.

The genes are TRBV7-6 and TRBJ2-5, with D tentatively TRBD2 (5 bases). From germline, CDR1 is SGHVS and CDR2 FNYEAQ. Trimming stripped 5 bases from V and 0 bases from J, with 13 bases between. The CDR3 extends over 15 amino acids. The CDR3 here is CASSALGSNQETQYF. The CDR3 DNA sequence: TGTGCCAGCAGCGCCCTAGGGAGCAACCAAGAGACCCAGTACTTC.

The rearrangement links TRBV5-1 to TRBJ1-1; D might be TRBD1 (5 bases). This CDR3 region has 16 residues. Trimming took off 0 bases at V and 1 base at J, with 13 bases between the two ends. Germline CDR1 and CDR2: SGHRS and YFSETQ. CDR3 bases: TGCGCCAGCAGCTTGGTTGGGGCTTGGAAGAACACTGAAGCTTTCTTT. This translates into CASSLVGAWKNTEAFF.

This clonotype was picked up many times. The V and J genes are TRBV28 and TRBJ2-7; 7 positions agree with TRBD2. The germline CDR1 and CDR2 sequences are MDHEN and SYDVKM. This CDR3 has 13 residues. With V trimmed by 6 bases and J by 2 bases, 4 bases remained unmatched. The CDR3 nucleotides are TGTGCCAGCAGGGCCGCGGGGGCCTACGAGCAGTACTTC. This encodes CASRAAGAYEQYF.

This clonotype was counted at least ten times. The rearrangement links TRBV9 to TRBJ2-4, with D unresolved. V was clipped by 0 bases and J by 9 bases, with 16 bases between them. CDR3 length equals 15 residues. From germline, CDR1 is SGDLS and CDR2 YYNGEE. The CDR3 sequence: CASSVESTLTGIQYF. The CDR3 DNA reads TGTGCCAGCAGCGTAGAAAGTACTCTGACTGGCATTCAGTACTTC.

This clonotype was seen at least ten times. The rearrangement joins TRBV29-1 to TRBJ1-1, with 8 bases that match TRBD1. V lost 5 bases, J lost 3 bases, and 5 bases stayed unmatched. The length of the CDR3 is 13 residues. Germline loops: CDR1 SQVTM, CDR2 ANQGSEA. Here the CDR3 DNA reads TGCAGCGTTTCAGGGGGCGTCGACACTGAAGCTTTCTTT. Amino acids: CSVSGGVDTEAFF.

This clonotype was recorded at least ten times. The rearrangement joins TRBV29-1 to TRBJ2-3; D remains ambiguous. The V end lost 7 bases, the J end lost 0 bases, and 8 bases lay between the germline ends. The CDR3 totals 12 residues. Per germline, CDR1 SQVTM and CDR2 ANQGSEA. The chain's CDR3 is CSGLDSTDTQYF. For the CDR3, the DNA is TGCAGCGGCCTAGACAGCACAGATACGCAGTATTTT.

The chain recombines TRBV4-1 with TRBJ1-2; D possibly corresponds to TRBD1 (5 bases). This CDR3 has 15 amino acids. Germline CDR1 is MGHRA and CDR2 is YSYEKL. The V and J ends lost 0 bases and 6 bases respectively, with 14 bases between them. For the CDR3, the DNA is TGCGCCAGCAGCCAAGAGGCAGGACGGGGGGATGGCTACACCTTC. Translation: CASSQEAGRGDGYTF.

This clonotype was recorded only once. A junction boundary mismatches the germline segment, possibly from a read error. The chain has TRBV7-2 and TRBJ2-1; possible D gene TRBD2, 7 bases. The germline V gene has CDR1 SGHTA and CDR2 FQGNSA. The CDR3 spans 18 residues. The CDR3 sequence: CAGSLALGGGQPPNEQFF. Here the CDR3 DNA reads TGTGCCGGCAGCTTAGCGCTAGGGGGGGGCCAACCCCCTAATGAGCAGTTCTTC. The variable domain in full, with the rest retrieved from reference TRBV7-2 and TRBJ2-1, is GAGVSQSPSNKVTEKGKDVELRCDPISGHTALYWYRQSLGQGLEFLIYFQGNSAPDKSGLPSDRFSAERTGGSVSTLTIQRTQQEDSAVYLCAGSLALGGGQPPNEQFFGPGTRLTVL.

Comment on this clonotype: A much larger clone lies one base from this, so it may be a read error. This chain joins TRBV12-3 or TRBV12-4 and TRBJ2-1; D is unresolved. Trimming pared 2 bases from V and 15 bases from J, leaving 14 bases between. The CDR3 is made up of 12 amino acids. The DNA of the CDR3 is TGTGCCAGCAGTTTATCAGCTGGATTGAGGTTCTTC. Encoded protein: CASSLSAGLRFF.

The V and J genes are TRBV6-2 or TRBV6-3 and TRBJ2-3; 12 bases fit TRBD2. The CDR3 covers 16 residues. CDR1 MNHEY and CDR2 SVGEGT come from the germline V gene. With V trimmed by 5 bases and J by 2 bases, 5 bases remained unmatched. CDR3 sequence: CASSMTSGSITDTQYF. The CDR3 bases are TGTGCCAGCAGTATGACTAGCGGGAGTATCACAGATACGCAGTATTTT.

This clonotype was found a few times. In DNA, the CDR3 is TGTGCCAGCAGGATACAACAAACCCTCTCGGGGCAGTTCTTC. It is translated as CASRIQQTLSGQFF. The chain employs TRBV6-2 or TRBV6-3 and TRBJ2-1; D is unclear. The length of the CDR3 is 14 residues. Germline CDR1 MNHEY, CDR2 SVGEGT. V was shortened by 6 bases and J by 12 bases, with 21 bases between the two germline ends.

Comments on this clonotype: A much larger clone differs by one base, so this may be a read error. The rearrangement uses TRBV9 and TRBJ1-4; D is ambiguous. The CDR3 extends over 14 amino acids. Deletions cut 4 bases from V and 7 bases from J, with 14 bases between. Germline-derived CDR1 and CDR2 are SGDLS and YYNGEE. CDR3 nucleotide sequence: TGTGCCAGCAGCCCAGAGGGCTGGGGTGAAAAACTGTTTTTT. Its translation is CASSPEGWGEKLFF. Filled out from reference TRBV9 and TRBJ1-4, the complete variable domain reads DSGVTQTPKHLITATGQRVTLRCSPRSGDLSVYWYQQSLDQGLQFLIQYYNGEERAKGNILERFSAQQFPDLHSELNLSSLELGDSALYFCASSPEGWGEKLFFGSGTQLSVL.

As regards this clonotype: The CDR3 carries no conserved terminal phenylalanine or tryptophan, so it likely arises from a read error. It is unclear where the CDR3 begins or ends on the DNA, so no DNA is shown, and the CDR3 is as TCRdb lists it. This chain links TRBV28 with TRBJ1-5. The CDR3 is 10 amino acids in total, end residues counted. Per germline, CDR1 MDHEN and CDR2 SYDVKM. The CDR3 reads CASGNQPQLI.

V is TRBV29-1 and J is TRBJ2-7; TRBD2 matches 9 bases. Losses at the gene ends were 4 bases for V and 3 bases for J; bases not matched to a gene: 13. Per the germline V gene, CDR1 is SQVTM and CDR2 is ANQGSEA. This CDR3 comprises 16 residues. The CDR3 reads CSVVGLASLLNYEQYF. Written as DNA, the CDR3 is TGCAGCGTTGTAGGACTAGCGTCTCTCTTAAACTACGAGCAGTACTTC.

Turning to this clonotype: A junction end diverges from the germline sequence, so it may reflect a read error. The V call is TRBV7-9, the J call TRBJ2-3, with 8 bases fitting TRBD2. This CDR3 has 17 amino acids. Per the germline V gene, CDR1 is SEHNR and CDR2 is FQNEAQ (reference sequence). The CDR3 region is CASSLVWLAGGTDTLYF. The CDR3 DNA sequence: TGTGCCAGCAGCTTAGTGTGGCTAGCGGGTGGCACAGATACGCTGTATTTT. Complete variable domain (other parts from reference TRBV7-9 and TRBJ2-3): DTGVSQNPRHKITKRGQNVTFRCDPISEHNRLYWYRQTLGQGPEFLTYFQNEAQLEKSRLLSDRFSAERPKGSFSTLEIQRTEQGDSAMYLCASSLVWLAGGTDTLYFGPGTRLTVL.

On this clonotype itself: A much more abundant neighbour one base away suggests this may be a read error. The V call is TRBV7-2, the J call TRBJ2-1, with no clear D. CDR3 length: 17 amino acids. In germline, CDR1 is SGHTA, CDR2 FQGNSA. CDR3 residues: CASSLESALAAYKEQFF. The CDR3 nucleotides are TGTGCCAGCAGCTTAGAGTCTGCGCTCGCTGCCTACAAAGAGCAGTTCTTC.